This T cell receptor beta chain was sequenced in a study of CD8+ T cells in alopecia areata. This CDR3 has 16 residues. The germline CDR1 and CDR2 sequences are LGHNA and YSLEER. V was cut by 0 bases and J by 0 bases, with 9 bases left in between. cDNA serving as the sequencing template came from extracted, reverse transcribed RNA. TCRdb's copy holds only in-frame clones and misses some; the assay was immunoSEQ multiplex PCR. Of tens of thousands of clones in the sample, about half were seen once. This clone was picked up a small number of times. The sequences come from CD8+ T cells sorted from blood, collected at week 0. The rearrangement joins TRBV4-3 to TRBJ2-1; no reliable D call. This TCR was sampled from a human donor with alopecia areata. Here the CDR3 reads CASSQDLAASYNEQFF. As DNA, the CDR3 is TGCGCCAGCAGCCAAGATCTGGCGGCCTCCTACAATGAGCAGTTCTTC.